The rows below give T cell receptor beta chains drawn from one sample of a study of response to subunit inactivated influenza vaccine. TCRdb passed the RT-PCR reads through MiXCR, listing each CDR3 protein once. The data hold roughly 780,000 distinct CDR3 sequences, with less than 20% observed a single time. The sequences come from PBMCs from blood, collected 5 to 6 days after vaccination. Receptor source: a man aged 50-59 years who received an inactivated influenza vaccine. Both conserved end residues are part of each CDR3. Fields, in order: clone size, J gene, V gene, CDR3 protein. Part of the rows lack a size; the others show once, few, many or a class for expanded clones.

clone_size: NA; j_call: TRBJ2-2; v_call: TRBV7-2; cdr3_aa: CASRRDGATGELFF
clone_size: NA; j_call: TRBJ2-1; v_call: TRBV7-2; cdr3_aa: CASSLMTGAYYEQFF
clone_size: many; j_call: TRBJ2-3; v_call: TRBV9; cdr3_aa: CASSVRQTDTQYF
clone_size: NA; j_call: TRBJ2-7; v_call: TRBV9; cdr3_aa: CASSVELGGPVNEQYF
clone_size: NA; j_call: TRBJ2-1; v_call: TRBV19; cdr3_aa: CASSRTGGYYNEQFF
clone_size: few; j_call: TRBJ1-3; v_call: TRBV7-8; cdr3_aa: CASVEFGNTIYF
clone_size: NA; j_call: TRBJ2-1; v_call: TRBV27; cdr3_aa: CASSLRARPRLTSRGEQFF
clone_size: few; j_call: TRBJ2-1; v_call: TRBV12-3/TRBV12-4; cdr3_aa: CASSITGARSYNEQFF
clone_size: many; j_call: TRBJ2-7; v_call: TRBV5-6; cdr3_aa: CASSKTGSYEQYF
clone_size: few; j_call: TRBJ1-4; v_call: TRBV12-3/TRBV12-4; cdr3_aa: CASSSGGINEKLFF
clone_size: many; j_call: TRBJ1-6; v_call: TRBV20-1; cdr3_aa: CSAMDGENSPLHF
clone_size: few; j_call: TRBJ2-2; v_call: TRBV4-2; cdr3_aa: CASSQKTSGGGGELFF
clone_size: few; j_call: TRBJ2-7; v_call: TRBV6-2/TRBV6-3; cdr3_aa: CASTLTGGSFSYEQYF
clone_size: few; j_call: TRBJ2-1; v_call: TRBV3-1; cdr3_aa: CASSQGPGSSYNEQFF
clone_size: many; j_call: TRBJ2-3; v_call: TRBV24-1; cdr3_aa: CATSAGGSTQYF
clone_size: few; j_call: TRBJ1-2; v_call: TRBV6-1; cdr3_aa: CASRRERRNYGYTF
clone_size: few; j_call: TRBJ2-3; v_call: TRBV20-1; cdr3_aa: CSARDPEDTQYF
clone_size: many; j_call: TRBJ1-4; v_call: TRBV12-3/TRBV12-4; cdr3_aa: CASSRDRFEEKLFF
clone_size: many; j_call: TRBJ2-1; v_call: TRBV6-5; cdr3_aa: CASSYSSQLLGYNEQFF
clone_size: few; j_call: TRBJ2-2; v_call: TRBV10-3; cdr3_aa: CAIPTGGMTGELFF
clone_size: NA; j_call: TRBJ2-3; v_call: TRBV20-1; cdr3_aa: CSAPPQSTGGGYYTQYF
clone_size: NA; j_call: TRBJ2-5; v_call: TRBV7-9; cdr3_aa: CASSFMGLAEETQYF
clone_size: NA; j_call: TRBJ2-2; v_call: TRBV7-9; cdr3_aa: CASSQAGSTGELFF
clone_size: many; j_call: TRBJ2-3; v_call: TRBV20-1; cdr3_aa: CSASSFQGGDTQYF
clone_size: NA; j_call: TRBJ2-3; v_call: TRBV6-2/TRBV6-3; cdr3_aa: CASGTGTSGRGTDTQYF
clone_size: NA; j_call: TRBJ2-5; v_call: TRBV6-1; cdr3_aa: CASKISGGSPSETQYF
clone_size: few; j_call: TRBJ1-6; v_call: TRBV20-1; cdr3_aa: CSARDGDRLSSYNSPLHF
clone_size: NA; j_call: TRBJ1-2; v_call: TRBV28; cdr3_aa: CASRDSLPEGYTF
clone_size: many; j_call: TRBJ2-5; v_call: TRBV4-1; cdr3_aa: CASSQEDAGQGEFWIVETQYF
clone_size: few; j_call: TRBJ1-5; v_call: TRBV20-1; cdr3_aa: CSAKGQGHNQPQHF